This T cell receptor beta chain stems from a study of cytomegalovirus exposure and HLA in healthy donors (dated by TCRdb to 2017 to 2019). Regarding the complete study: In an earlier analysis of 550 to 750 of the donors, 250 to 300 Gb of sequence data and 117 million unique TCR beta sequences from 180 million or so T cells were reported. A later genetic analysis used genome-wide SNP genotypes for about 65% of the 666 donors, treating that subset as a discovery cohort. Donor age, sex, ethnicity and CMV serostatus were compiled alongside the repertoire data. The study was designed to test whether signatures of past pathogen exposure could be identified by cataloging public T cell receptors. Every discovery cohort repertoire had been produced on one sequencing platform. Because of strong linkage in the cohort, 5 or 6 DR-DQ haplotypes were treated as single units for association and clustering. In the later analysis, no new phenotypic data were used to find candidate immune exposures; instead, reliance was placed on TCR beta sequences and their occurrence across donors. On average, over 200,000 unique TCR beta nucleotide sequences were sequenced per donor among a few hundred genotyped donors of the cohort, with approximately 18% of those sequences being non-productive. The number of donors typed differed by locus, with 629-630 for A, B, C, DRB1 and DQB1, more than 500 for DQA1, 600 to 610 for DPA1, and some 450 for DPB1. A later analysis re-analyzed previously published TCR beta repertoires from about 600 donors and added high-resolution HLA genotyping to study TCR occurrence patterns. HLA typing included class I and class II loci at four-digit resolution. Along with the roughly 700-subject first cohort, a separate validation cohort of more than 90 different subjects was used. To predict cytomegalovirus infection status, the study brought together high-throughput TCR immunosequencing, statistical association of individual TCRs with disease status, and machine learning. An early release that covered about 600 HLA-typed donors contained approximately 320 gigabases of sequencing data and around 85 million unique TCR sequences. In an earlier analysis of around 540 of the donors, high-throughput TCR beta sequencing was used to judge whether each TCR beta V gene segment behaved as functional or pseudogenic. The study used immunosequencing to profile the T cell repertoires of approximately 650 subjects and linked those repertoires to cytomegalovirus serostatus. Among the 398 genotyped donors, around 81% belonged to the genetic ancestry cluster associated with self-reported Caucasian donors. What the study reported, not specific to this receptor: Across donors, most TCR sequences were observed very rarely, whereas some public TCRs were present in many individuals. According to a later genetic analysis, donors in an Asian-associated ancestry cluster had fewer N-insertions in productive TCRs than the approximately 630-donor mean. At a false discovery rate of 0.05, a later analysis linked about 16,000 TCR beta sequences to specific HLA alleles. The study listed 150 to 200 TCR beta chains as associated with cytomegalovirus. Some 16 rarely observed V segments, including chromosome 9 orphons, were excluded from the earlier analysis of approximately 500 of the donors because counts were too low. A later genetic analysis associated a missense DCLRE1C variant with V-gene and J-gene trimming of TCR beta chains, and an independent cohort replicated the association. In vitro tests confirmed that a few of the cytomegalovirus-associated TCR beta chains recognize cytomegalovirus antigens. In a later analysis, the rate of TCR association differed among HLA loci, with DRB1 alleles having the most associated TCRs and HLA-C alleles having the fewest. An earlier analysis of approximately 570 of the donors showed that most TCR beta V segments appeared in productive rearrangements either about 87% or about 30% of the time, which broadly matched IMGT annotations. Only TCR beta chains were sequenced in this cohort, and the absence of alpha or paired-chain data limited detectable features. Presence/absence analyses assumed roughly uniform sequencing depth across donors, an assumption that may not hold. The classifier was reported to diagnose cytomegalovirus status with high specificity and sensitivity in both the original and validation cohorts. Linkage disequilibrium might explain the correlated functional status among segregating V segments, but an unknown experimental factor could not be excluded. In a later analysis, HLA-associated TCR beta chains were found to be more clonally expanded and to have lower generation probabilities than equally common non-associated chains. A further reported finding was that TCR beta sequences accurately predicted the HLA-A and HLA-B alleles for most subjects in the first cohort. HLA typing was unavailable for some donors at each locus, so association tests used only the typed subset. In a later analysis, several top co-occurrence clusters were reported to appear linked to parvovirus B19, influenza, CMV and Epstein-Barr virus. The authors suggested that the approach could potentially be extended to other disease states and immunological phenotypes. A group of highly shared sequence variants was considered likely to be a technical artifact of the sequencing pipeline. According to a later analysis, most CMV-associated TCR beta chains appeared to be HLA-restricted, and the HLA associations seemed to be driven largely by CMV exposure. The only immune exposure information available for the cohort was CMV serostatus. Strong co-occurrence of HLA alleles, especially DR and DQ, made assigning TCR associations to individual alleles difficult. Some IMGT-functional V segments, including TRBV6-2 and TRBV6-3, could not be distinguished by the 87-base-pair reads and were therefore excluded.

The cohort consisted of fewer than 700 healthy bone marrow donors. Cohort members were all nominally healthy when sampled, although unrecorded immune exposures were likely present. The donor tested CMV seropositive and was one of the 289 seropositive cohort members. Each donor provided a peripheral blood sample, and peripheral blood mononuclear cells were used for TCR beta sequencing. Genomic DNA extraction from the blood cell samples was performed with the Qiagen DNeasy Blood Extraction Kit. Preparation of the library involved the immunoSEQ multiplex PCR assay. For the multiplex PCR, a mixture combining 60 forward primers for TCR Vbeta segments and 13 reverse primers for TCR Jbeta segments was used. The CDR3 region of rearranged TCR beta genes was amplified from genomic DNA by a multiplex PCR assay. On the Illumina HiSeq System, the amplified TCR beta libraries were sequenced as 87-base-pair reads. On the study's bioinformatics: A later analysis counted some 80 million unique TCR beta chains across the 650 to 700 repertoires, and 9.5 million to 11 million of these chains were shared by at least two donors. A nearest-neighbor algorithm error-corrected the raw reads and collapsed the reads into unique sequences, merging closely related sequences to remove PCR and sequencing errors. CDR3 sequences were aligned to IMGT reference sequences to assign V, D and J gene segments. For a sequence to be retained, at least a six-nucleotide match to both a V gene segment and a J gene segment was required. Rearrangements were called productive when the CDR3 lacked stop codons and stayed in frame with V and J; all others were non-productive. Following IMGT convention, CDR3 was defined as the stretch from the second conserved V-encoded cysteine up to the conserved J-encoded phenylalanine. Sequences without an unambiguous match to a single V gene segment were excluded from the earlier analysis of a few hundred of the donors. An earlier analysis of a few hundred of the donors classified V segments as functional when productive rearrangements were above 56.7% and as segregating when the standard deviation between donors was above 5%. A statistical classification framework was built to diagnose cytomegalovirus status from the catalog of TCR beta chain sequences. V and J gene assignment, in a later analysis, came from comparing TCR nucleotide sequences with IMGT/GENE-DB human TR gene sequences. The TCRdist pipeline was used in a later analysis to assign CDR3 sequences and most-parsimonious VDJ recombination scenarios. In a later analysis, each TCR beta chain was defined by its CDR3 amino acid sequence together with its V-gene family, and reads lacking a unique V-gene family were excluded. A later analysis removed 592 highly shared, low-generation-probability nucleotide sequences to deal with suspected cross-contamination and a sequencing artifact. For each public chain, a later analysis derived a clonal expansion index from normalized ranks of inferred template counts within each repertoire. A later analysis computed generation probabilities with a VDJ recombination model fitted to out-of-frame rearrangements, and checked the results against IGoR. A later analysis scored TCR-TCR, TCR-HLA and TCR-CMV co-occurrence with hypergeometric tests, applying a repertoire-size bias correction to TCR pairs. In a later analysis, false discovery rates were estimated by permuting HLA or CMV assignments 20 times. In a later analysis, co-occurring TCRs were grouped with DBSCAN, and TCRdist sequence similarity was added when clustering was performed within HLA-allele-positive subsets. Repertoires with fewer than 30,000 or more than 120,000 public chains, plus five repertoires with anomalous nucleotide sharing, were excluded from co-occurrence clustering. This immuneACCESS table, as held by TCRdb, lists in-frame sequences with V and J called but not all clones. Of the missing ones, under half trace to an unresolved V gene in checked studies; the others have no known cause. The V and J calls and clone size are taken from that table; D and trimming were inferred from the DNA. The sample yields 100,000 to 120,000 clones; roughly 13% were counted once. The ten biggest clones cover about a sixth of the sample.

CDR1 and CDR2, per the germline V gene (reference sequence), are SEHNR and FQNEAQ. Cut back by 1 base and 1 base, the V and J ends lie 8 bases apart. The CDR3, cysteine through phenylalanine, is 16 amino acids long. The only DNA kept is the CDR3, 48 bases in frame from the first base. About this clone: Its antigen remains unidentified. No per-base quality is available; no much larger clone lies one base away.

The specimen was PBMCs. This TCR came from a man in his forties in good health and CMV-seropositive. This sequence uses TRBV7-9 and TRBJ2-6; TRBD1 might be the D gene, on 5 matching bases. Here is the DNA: TGTGCCAGCAGCTTAGGGGGCCTTTCTGGGGCCAACGTCCTGACTTTC. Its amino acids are CASSLGGLSGANVLTF.